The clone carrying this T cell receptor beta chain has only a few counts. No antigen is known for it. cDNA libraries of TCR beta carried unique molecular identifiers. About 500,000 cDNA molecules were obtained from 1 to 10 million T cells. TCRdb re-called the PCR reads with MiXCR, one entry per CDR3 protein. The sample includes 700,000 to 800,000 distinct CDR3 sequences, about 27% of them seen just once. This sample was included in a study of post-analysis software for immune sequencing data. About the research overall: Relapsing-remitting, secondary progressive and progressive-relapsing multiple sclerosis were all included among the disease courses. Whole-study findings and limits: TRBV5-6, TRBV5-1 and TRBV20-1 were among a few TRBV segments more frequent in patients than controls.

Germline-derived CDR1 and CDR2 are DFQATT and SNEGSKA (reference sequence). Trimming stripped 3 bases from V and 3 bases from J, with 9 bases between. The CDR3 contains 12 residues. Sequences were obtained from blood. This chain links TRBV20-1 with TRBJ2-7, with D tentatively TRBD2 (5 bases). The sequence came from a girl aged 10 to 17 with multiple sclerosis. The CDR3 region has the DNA TGCAGTGCTAGCGGGAATCTCTACGAGCAGTACTTC. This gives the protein CSASGNLYEQYF.